The clone carrying this T cell receptor (beta chain) was seen only a few times. Its antigen is currently unknown. Germline V gene data show CDR1 as SGHRS and CDR2 as YFSETQ. The V end was cut by 0 bases, the J end by 11 bases, with 17 bases between. This CDR3 contains 15 residues. This specimen belongs to a study of blood T cells in healthy people across ages. Regarding the study as a whole: Long-lived donors had more naive CD4+ cells and higher diversity than aged donors.

Alongside a J-beta primer mix, a sample-barcoded 5' primer served in a second PCR lasting roughly 6 to 11 cycles. Each CDR3 protein is one row after TCRdb ran MiXCR on the 5' RACE reads. Seen here are 450,000 to 700,000 distinct CDR3 sequences, 27% observed once, and the top ten hold around 20%. The gene calls are TRBV5-1 and TRBJ2-2; D gene unclear. This TCR was sampled from a woman aged 70-85 years in good health. The sequenced sample consisted of blood. The CDR3 loop reads CASSLAAQSFGELFF. In nucleotides, the CDR3 is TGCGCCAGCAGCTTGGCCGCCCAATCCTTCGGCGAGCTGTTTTTT.